This T cell receptor beta chain was sequenced for a study of T cell responses to AZD1222 COVID-19 vaccine. Study results and caveats: Vaccination with two AZD1222 doses was followed by a rise in Spike-specific TCR breadth and depth.

The germline gives CDR1 SEHNR, CDR2 FQNEAQ (reference sequence). The CDR3 consists of 15 residues. V lost 3 bases and J lost 6; bases outside the gene matches: 5. The data were produced by immunoSEQ multiplex PCR, yet TCRdb's version contains in-frame clones alone and is incomplete. The table shows about 110,000 clones, with 92% occurring only once. About this clone: No antigen is known for it.

The TCR originated in an adult who received the AZD1222 COVID-19 vaccine. The chain carries TRBV7-9 and TRBJ2-2, with 9 bases lining up with TRBD1. The specimen was peripheral blood, collected 28 days after the second AZD1222 dose. CDR3 bases: TGTGCCAGCAGCTTTCAGGACAGGGGCGCCGGGGAGCTGTTTTTT. Its protein product is CASSFQDRGAGELFF. The whole variable domain, filled in from reference TRBV7-9 and TRBJ2-2, reads DTGVSQNPRHKITKRGQNVTFRCDPISEHNRLYWYRQTLGQGPEFLTYFQNEAQLEKSRLLSDRFSAERPKGSFSTLEIQRTEQGDSAMYLCASSFQDRGAGELFFGEGSRLTVL.